The subject of this entry is one T cell receptor beta chain. Its antigen is not identified. V shed 3 bases, J shed 4 bases, and the junction held 8 bases outside the gene matches. The CDR3 covers 16 residues. Germline CDR1 and CDR2: SNHLY and FYNNEI. This entry belongs to a study of molecular identifiers for immune sequencing clone quantification. Study outcomes and limitations: Identical barcode-sharing TCR molecules could lead to underestimated sizes for highly expanded clones.

MiXCR was run by TCRdb on the PCR reads, yielding one entry per CDR3 protein. Among some 11,000 distinct CDR3 sequences listed, under 20% were seen once. The sequence derives from a human donor in good health. Some libraries in this study had Jurkat cell RNA spiked in. This chain uses TRBV2 with TRBJ2-7; 11 bases match TRBD2. Sequenced input: naive CD8+ T cells from blood, with Jurkat cell RNA spiked in. Specified subset: FACS-sorted CD8+CD4-CCR7+CD45RA+ naive T cells. This chain's CDR3 is CASSEYGLAGLYEQYF. CDR3 DNA: TGTGCCAGCAGTGAGTACGGACTAGCGGGTTTATACGAGCAGTACTTC.